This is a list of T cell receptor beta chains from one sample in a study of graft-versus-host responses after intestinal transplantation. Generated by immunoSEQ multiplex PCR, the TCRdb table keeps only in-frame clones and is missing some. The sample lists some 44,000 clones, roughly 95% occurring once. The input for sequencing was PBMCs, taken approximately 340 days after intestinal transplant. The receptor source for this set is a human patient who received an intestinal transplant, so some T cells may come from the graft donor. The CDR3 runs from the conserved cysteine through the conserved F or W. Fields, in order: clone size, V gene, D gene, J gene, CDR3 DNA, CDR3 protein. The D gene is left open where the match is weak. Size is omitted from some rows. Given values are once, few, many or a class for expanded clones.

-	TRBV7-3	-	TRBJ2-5	TGTGCCAGCAGCTTAGACAGGCAAGAGACCCAGTACTTC	CASSLDRQETQYF
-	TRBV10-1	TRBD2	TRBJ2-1	TGCGCCAGCAGTGGCAGAGCGGGGGGGCCCTACAATGAGCAGTTCTTC	CASSGRAGGPYNEQFF
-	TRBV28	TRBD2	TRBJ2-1	TGTGCCATAGTTCTTGGGACTAGCGGGAGCAATGAGCAGTTCTTC	CAIVLGTSGSNEQFF
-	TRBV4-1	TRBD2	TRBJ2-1	TGCGCCAGCAGCCAAGCGCCAGCCCCGGGACTAGCGGGGCACAATGAGCAGTTCTTC	CASSQAPAPGLAGHNEQFF
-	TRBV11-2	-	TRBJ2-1	TGTGCCAGCAGCTTTTTCACACACGTCAATGAGCAGTTCTTC	CASSFFTHVNEQFF
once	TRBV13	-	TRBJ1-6	TGTGCCAGCAGCTTAGTAGGGGGTAATTCACCCCTCCACTTT	CASSLVGGNSPLHF
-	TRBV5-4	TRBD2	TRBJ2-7	TGTGCCAGCAGTTGGGAGTCCGGACTAGCGGAATACGAGCAGTACTTC	CASSWESGLAEYEQYF
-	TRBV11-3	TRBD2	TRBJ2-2	TGTGCCAGCAGCTTAGAGGGACTACGGCGGGAGCTGTTTTTT	CASSLEGLRRELFF
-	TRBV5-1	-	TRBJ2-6	TGCGCCAGCAGCTTGGAGTTTCAGGGAATGTGGAACTCTGGGGCCAACGTCCTGACTTTC	CASSLEFQGMWNSGANVLTF
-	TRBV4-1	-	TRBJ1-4	TGCGCCAGCAGCCAAGAGGTGATCCAGGCTCATAGGGGAGGAAAACTGTTTTTT	CASSQEVIQAHRGGKLFF
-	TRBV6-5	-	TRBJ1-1	TGTGCCAGCAGCCCCTCAGCCACTGAAGCTTTCTTT	CASSPSATEAFF
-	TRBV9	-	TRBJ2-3	TGTGCCAGCGGGACTAGCACAGATACGCAGTATTTT	CASGTSTDTQYF
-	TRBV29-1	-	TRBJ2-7	TGCAGCGTTGACTCTGGCTACGAGCAGTACTTC	CSVDSGYEQYF
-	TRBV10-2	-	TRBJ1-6	TGCGCCAGCAGTGAGGGGGACGCAGAACTAAGGAATTCACCCCTCCACTTT	CASSEGDAELRNSPLHF
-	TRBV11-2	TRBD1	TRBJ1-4	TGTGCCAGCAGCGGCAGACAGGGTCCGTATGAAAAACTGTTTTTT	CASSGRQGPYEKLFF
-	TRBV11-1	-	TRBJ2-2	TGTGCCAGCACCGAATTAGAACCCGGGGAGCTGTTTTTT	CASTELEPGELFF
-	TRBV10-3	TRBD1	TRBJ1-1	TGTGCCATCAACCGACAGGGCACAGCTTTCTTT	CAINRQGTAFF
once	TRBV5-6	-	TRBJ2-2	TGTGCCAGCAGCTTGGTTAAACACACCGGGGAGCTGTTTTTT	CASSLVKHTGELFF
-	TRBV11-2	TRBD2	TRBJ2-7	TGTGCCAGCATCCCCTCGGGGGGGAGGGCCGAAGAGCAGTACTTC	CASIPSGGRAEEQYF
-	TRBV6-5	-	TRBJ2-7	TGTGCCAGCAGTTACTCTACGGAGGCGGGAGAGCAGTACTTC	CASSYSTEAGEQYF
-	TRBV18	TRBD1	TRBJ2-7	TGTGCCAGCTCACCCGGCGACAGGGGGGCCTACGAGCAGTACTTC	CASSPGDRGAYEQYF
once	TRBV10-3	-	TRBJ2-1	TGTGCCATCAGTGAGGGGGACAATGAGCAGTTCTTC	CAISEGDNEQFF
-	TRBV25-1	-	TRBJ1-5	TGTGCCAGCAGTGATTCTAGACAGGTTAGCAATCAGCCCCAGCATTTT	CASSDSRQVSNQPQHF
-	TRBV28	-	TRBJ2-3	TGTGCCAGCAGCGGACCCACAGATACGCAGTATTTT	CASSGPTDTQYF
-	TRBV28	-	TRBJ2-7	TGTGCCAGCAGGACAGGGAGGTCCTACGAGCAGTACTTC	CASRTGRSYEQYF
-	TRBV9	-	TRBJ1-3	TGTGCCAGCAGCGTTACATCAGTCGTCTCTGGAAACACCATATATTTT	CASSVTSVVSGNTIYF
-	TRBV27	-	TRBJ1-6	TGTGCCAAGAACGGAGGGCCTCTATTTCCCGATAATTCACCCCTCCACTTT	CAKNGGPLFPDNSPLHF
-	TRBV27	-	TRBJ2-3	TGTGCCAGCAGTTTGGACTTCCGTAGCACAGATACGCAGTATTTT	CASSLDFRSTDTQYF
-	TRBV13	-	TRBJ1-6	TGTGCCAGCAGCATGGGAAGCTCCTATAATTCACCCCTCCACTTT	CASSMGSSYNSPLHF
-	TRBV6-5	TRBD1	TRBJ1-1	TGTGCCAGCAGTTACATGACAGGGGGAGTTACTGAAGCTTTCTTT	CASSYMTGGVTEAFF
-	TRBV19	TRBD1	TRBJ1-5	TGTGCCAGTAGCCGTGGACAGGGGGATCAGCCCCAGCATTTT	CASSRGQGDQPQHF
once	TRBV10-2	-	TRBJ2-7	TGCGCCAGCAGTGAGTCGGACGAGCAGTACTTC	CASSESDEQYF
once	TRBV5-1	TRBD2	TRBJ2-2	TGCGCCAGCAGCTTGGCCCTGACTAGCGGGAAAAGCACCGGGGAGCTGTTTTTT	CASSLALTSGKSTGELFF
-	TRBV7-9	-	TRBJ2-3	TGTGCCAGCAGCCTAAGCAGGCTTTTCACAGATACGCAGTATTTT	CASSLSRLFTDTQYF
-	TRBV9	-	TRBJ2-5	TGTGCCAGCAGGCCAGTAGTAGGCCGGGGGGAGACCCAGTACTTC	CASRPVVGRGETQYF
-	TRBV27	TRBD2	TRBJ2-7	TGTGCCAGCAGCCCAGCAAGCGGGGGCTACGAGCAGTACTTC	CASSPASGGYEQYF
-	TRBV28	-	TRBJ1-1	TGTGCCAGCAGTTTATCCCCATTATTGGCTTTCTTT	CASSLSPLLAFF
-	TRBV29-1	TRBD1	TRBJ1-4	TGCAGCGTTGCCCCAGGGGGCGGGTTTGAAAAACTGTTTTTT	CSVAPGGGFEKLFF
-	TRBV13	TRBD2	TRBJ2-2	TGTGCCAGCAGCTTTCGACTAGCCGGGGGAGGCGGGGAGCTGTTTTTT	CASSFRLAGGGGELFF
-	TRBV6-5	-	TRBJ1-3	TGTGCCAGCAGTTACTCGAGGGGGAATGGAAACACCATATATTTT	CASSYSRGNGNTIYF
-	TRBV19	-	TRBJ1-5	TGTGCCTCTAAGCGGGGGGCTGGGAACAATCAGCCCCAGCATTTT	CASKRGAGNNQPQHF